A selection of T cell receptor beta chains follows, all from one sample in a study of T-cell reconstitution after alpha-beta-depleted transplantation in children. MiXCR, applied by TCRdb to the PCR reads, yields one record per CDR3 protein. The sample holds more than 15,000 distinct CDR3 sequences; around 12% are singletons and the top ten take 71%. This specimen was PBMCs, mostly from graft donor cells, taken 180 days after TCRalphabeta/CD19-depleted stem cell transplant. The source is a boy under three years old who had a stem cell transplant for Wiskott-Aldrich syndrome, so the T cells may come from the graft donor. The CDR3 runs from the conserved cysteine through the conserved F or W. The order of the fields is D gene, V gene, J gene, clone size, CDR3 protein, CDR3 DNA. The D gene is left open where the match is weak. Size is omitted from some rows. Given values are once, few, many or a class for expanded clones.

d_call: NA; v_call: TRBV7-2; j_call: TRBJ2-1; clone_size: NA; cdr3_aa: CASSLRLVENEQFF; cdr3_nt: TGTGCCAGCAGCTTAAGGCTAGTGGAAAATGAGCAGTTCTTC
d_call: NA; v_call: TRBV6-5; j_call: TRBJ2-1; clone_size: NA; cdr3_aa: CASSYERSERYEQFF; cdr3_nt: TGTGCCAGCAGTTACGAAAGGTCAGAGAGGTATGAGCAGTTCTTC
d_call: NA; v_call: TRBV3-1; j_call: TRBJ2-6; clone_size: NA; cdr3_aa: CASSQALGPGANVLTF; cdr3_nt: TGTGCCAGCAGCCAAGCCTTAGGGCCTGGGGCCAACGTCCTGACTTTC
d_call: NA; v_call: TRBV20-1; j_call: TRBJ2-7; clone_size: few; cdr3_aa: CSASLYDHEQYF; cdr3_nt: TGCAGTGCTTCGCTATACGACCACGAGCAGTACTTC
d_call: NA; v_call: TRBV5-1; j_call: TRBJ2-3; clone_size: many; cdr3_aa: CASSRMAVGTDTQYF; cdr3_nt: TGCGCCAGCAGCCGGATGGCTGTTGGCACAGATACGCAGTATTTT
d_call: NA; v_call: TRBV5-1; j_call: TRBJ2-7; clone_size: NA; cdr3_aa: CASRSGKGDSYEQYF; cdr3_nt: TGCGCCAGCAGGTCGGGGAAGGGGGACTCCTACGAGCAGTACTTC
d_call: TRBD1; v_call: TRBV11-2; j_call: TRBJ1-2; clone_size: few; cdr3_aa: CASSLDGQGLYGYTF; cdr3_nt: TGTGCCAGCAGCTTAGATGGACAGGGCCTCTATGGCTACACCTTC
d_call: TRBD2; v_call: TRBV20-1; j_call: TRBJ2-1; clone_size: NA; cdr3_aa: CSASIWGLGKNEQFF; cdr3_nt: TGCAGTGCTAGTATTTGGGGACTAGGCAAAAATGAGCAGTTCTTC
d_call: NA; v_call: TRBV12-3/TRBV12-4; j_call: TRBJ1-5; clone_size: few; cdr3_aa: CASSLAQQGQQPQHF; cdr3_nt: TGTGCCAGCAGTTTAGCTCAGCAGGGGCAGCAGCCCCAGCATTTT
d_call: NA; v_call: TRBV4-1; j_call: TRBJ2-7; clone_size: many; cdr3_aa: CASSRPEGGTYEQYF; cdr3_nt: TGCGCCAGCAGCCGGCCGGAGGGTGGGACTTACGAGCAGTACTTC
d_call: NA; v_call: TRBV18; j_call: TRBJ2-7; clone_size: many; cdr3_aa: CASSPGQSTYEQYF; cdr3_nt: TGTGCCAGCTCACCGGGCCAGAGTACCTACGAGCAGTACTTC
d_call: TRBD2; v_call: TRBV5-1; j_call: TRBJ2-3; clone_size: many; cdr3_aa: CASSLARDYTDTQYF; cdr3_nt: TGCGCCAGCAGCTTGGCCCGGGACTATACAGATACGCAGTATTTT
d_call: NA; v_call: TRBV6-5; j_call: TRBJ2-1; clone_size: NA; cdr3_aa: CASSYDGDNEQFF; cdr3_nt: TGTGCCAGCAGTTACGATGGGGACAATGAGCAGTTCTTC
d_call: NA; v_call: TRBV5-1; j_call: TRBJ1-2; clone_size: many; cdr3_aa: CASSFSDFNYGYTF; cdr3_nt: TGCGCCAGCAGCTTCTCAGACTTTAACTATGGCTACACCTTC
d_call: NA; v_call: TRBV20-1; j_call: TRBJ1-4; clone_size: few; cdr3_aa: CSARGKLTGPQRATNEKLFF; cdr3_nt: TGCAGTGCTAGAGGCAAGTTAACAGGGCCTCAACGCGCAACTAATGAAAAACTGTTTTTT
d_call: NA; v_call: TRBV29-1; j_call: TRBJ1-1; clone_size: many; cdr3_aa: CSVGRGTEAFF; cdr3_nt: TGCAGCGTTGGAAGGGGAACTGAAGCTTTCTTT
d_call: TRBD1; v_call: TRBV6-1; j_call: TRBJ2-2; clone_size: many; cdr3_aa: CASRRQGWLYTGELFF; cdr3_nt: TGTGCCAGCAGGAGACAGGGATGGTTGTACACCGGGGAGCTGTTTTTT
d_call: TRBD1; v_call: TRBV4-1; j_call: TRBJ2-7; clone_size: NA; cdr3_aa: CASSQIPPGQVMFPYEQYF; cdr3_nt: TGCGCCAGCAGCCAGATCCCGCCGGGACAGGTAATGTTTCCCTACGAGCAGTACTTC
d_call: TRBD2; v_call: TRBV7-2; j_call: TRBJ2-1; clone_size: few; cdr3_aa: CASSLAPGLAGYYNEQFF; cdr3_nt: TGTGCCAGCAGCTTAGCGCCGGGACTAGCGGGTTATTACAATGAGCAGTTCTTC
d_call: NA; v_call: TRBV5-1; j_call: TRBJ2-7; clone_size: medium-sized; cdr3_aa: CASSLLAGSSYEQYF; cdr3_nt: TGCGCCAGCAGCTTGTTAGCAGGGAGCTCCTACGAGCAGTACTTC
d_call: NA; v_call: TRBV19; j_call: TRBJ2-7; clone_size: NA; cdr3_aa: CASSLGWGNYEQYF; cdr3_nt: TGTGCCAGTAGCCTCGGGTGGGGCAACTACGAGCAGTACTTC
d_call: NA; v_call: TRBV7-9; j_call: TRBJ2-1; clone_size: NA; cdr3_aa: CASSLDNEQFF; cdr3_nt: TGTGCCAGCAGCTTAGACAATGAGCAGTTCTTC
d_call: TRBD2; v_call: TRBV7-9; j_call: TRBJ2-2; clone_size: many; cdr3_aa: CASSSLAGTNTGELFF; cdr3_nt: TGTGCCAGCAGCTCCTTAGCGGGGACGAACACCGGGGAGCTGTTTTTT
d_call: NA; v_call: TRBV24-1; j_call: TRBJ2-1; clone_size: NA; cdr3_aa: CATSELQGYGRWEQFF; cdr3_nt: TGTGCCACCAGTGAACTGCAGGGATACGGCAGATGGGAGCAGTTCTTC
d_call: NA; v_call: TRBV6-6; j_call: TRBJ1-2; clone_size: NA; cdr3_aa: CASTHRVGYGYTF; cdr3_nt: TGTGCCAGCACCCACAGGGTCGGATATGGCTACACCTTC
d_call: TRBD2; v_call: TRBV20-1; j_call: TRBJ2-5; clone_size: NA; cdr3_aa: CSARVLAGKETQYF; cdr3_nt: TGCAGTGCTAGAGTCCTAGCGGGAAAAGAGACCCAGTACTTC
d_call: TRBD1; v_call: TRBV7-8; j_call: TRBJ2-3; clone_size: NA; cdr3_aa: CASSADRVHTDTQYF; cdr3_nt: TGTGCCAGCAGCGCCGACAGGGTCCACACAGATACGCAGTATTTT
d_call: TRBD1; v_call: TRBV6-5; j_call: TRBJ2-7; clone_size: many; cdr3_aa: CASSYPGQGQQYF; cdr3_nt: TGTGCCAGCAGTTACCCTGGACAGGGGCAGCAGTACTTC
d_call: NA; v_call: TRBV28; j_call: TRBJ2-3; clone_size: NA; cdr3_aa: CASSDFTDTQYF; cdr3_nt: TGTGCCAGCTCGGACTTTACAGATACGCAGTATTTT
d_call: TRBD1; v_call: TRBV12-3/TRBV12-4; j_call: TRBJ1-5; clone_size: NA; cdr3_aa: CASSLTGGGNQPQHF; cdr3_nt: TGTGCCAGCAGTTTGACAGGGGGCGGCAATCAGCCCCAGCATTTT
d_call: NA; v_call: TRBV18; j_call: TRBJ1-2; clone_size: few; cdr3_aa: CASSPPGGLYGYTF; cdr3_nt: TGTGCCAGCTCACCACCGGGGGGCCTATATGGCTACACCTTC
d_call: TRBD2; v_call: TRBV11-2; j_call: TRBJ2-1; clone_size: many; cdr3_aa: CASSSQLAGAYNEQFF; cdr3_nt: TGTGCCAGCAGCTCACAACTAGCGGGGGCCTACAATGAGCAGTTCTTC
d_call: NA; v_call: TRBV5-1; j_call: TRBJ1-4; clone_size: few; cdr3_aa: CASSLAEGMTNEKLFF; cdr3_nt: TGCGCCAGCAGCTTGGCCGAAGGTATGACTAATGAAAAACTGTTTTTT
d_call: NA; v_call: TRBV20-1; j_call: TRBJ2-2; clone_size: many; cdr3_aa: CSASPGRSNTGELFF; cdr3_nt: TGCAGTGCTTCCCCGGGACGGTCGAACACCGGGGAGCTGTTTTTT
d_call: NA; v_call: TRBV7-8; j_call: TRBJ1-5; clone_size: medium-sized; cdr3_aa: CASSLVGDQPQHF; cdr3_nt: TGTGCCAGCAGCCTCGTCGGGGATCAGCCCCAGCATTTT
d_call: NA; v_call: TRBV29-1; j_call: TRBJ2-3; clone_size: many; cdr3_aa: CSVDRFGITDTQYF; cdr3_nt: TGCAGCGTTGATCGGTTCGGGATTACAGATACGCAGTATTTT
d_call: NA; v_call: TRBV20-1; j_call: TRBJ1-5; clone_size: few; cdr3_aa: CSARDSGIGRGNQPQHF; cdr3_nt: TGCAGTGCTAGAGATTCGGGGATTGGGAGAGGGAATCAGCCCCAGCATTTT
d_call: NA; v_call: TRBV3-1; j_call: TRBJ2-6; clone_size: NA; cdr3_aa: CASGNSGANVLTF; cdr3_nt: TGTGCCAGCGGTAACTCTGGGGCCAACGTCCTGACTTTC
d_call: NA; v_call: TRBV21-1; j_call: TRBJ2-2; clone_size: NA; cdr3_aa: CASSNGVQRRNTGELFF; cdr3_nt: TGTGCCAGCAGCAATGGAGTCCAGCGGAGGAACACCGGGGAGCTGTTTTTT
d_call: TRBD2; v_call: TRBV3-1; j_call: TRBJ2-1; clone_size: few; cdr3_aa: CASSQIAGGPYNEQFF; cdr3_nt: TGTGCCAGCAGCCAAATAGCGGGGGGCCCTTACAATGAGCAGTTCTTC
d_call: NA; v_call: TRBV5-1; j_call: TRBJ2-6; clone_size: few; cdr3_aa: CASSPVGAVGANVLTF; cdr3_nt: TGCGCCAGCAGCCCCGTCGGGGCGGTCGGGGCCAACGTCCTGACTTTC
d_call: TRBD1; v_call: TRBV29-1; j_call: TRBJ2-1; clone_size: many; cdr3_aa: CSVPRDSIYNEQFF; cdr3_nt: TGCAGCGTTCCCCGGGACAGTATTTACAATGAGCAGTTCTTC
d_call: NA; v_call: TRBV10-2; j_call: TRBJ1-1; clone_size: few; cdr3_aa: CASSGRRVNTEAFF; cdr3_nt: TGCGCCAGCAGTGGTAGAAGGGTTAACACTGAAGCTTTCTTT
d_call: NA; v_call: TRBV13; j_call: TRBJ1-1; clone_size: few; cdr3_aa: CASSPYFLNTEAFF; cdr3_nt: TGTGCCAGCAGCCCCTACTTTTTGAACACTGAAGCTTTCTTT
d_call: NA; v_call: TRBV5-1; j_call: TRBJ2-5; clone_size: few; cdr3_aa: CASSLGRSKTQYF; cdr3_nt: TGCGCCAGCAGCTTGGGCAGGTCGAAGACCCAGTACTTC
d_call: NA; v_call: TRBV6-5; j_call: TRBJ2-7; clone_size: many; cdr3_aa: CASSYSVGTYNSYEQYF; cdr3_nt: TGTGCCAGCAGTTACTCTGTCGGGACCTATAACTCCTACGAGCAGTACTTC
d_call: NA; v_call: TRBV7-2; j_call: TRBJ2-1; clone_size: many; cdr3_aa: CASSLGAGSYNEQFF; cdr3_nt: TGTGCCAGCAGCTTAGGAGCGGGCTCCTACAATGAGCAGTTCTTC